This T cell receptor (beta chain) derives from a study of CD4 T cells in relation to SARS-CoV-2 and coronaviruses. Study-wide context: Shared crossreactive spike epitopes were mapped to their HLA restriction.

CDR3 length: 16 residues. V trimming: 6 bases; J trimming: 4 bases; junction bases outside the gene matches: 6. Germline loops: CDR1 LNHDA, CDR2 SQIVND (reference sequence). The method was immunoSEQ multiplex PCR; TCRdb's version includes in-frame clones alone and lacks a portion of them. The data contain some 40,000 clones, 80% to 90% of them singletons. Study-wide results and limits: Culture-expanded clones reflect memory recall rather than primary priming during culture. Pre-pandemic and post-infection samples never came from the same donor.

About this clone itself: Its antigen is not identified.

The chain employs TRBV19 and TRBJ2-5; 15 nucleotides match TRBD2. Sequenced: memory CD4+ T cells from PBMCs. This receptor was obtained from an adult with COVID-19. This CDR3 reads CASRRTSGRALETQYF. The CDR3 region has the DNA TGTGCCAGTAGAAGGACTAGCGGGAGGGCCTTAGAGACCCAGTACTTC.